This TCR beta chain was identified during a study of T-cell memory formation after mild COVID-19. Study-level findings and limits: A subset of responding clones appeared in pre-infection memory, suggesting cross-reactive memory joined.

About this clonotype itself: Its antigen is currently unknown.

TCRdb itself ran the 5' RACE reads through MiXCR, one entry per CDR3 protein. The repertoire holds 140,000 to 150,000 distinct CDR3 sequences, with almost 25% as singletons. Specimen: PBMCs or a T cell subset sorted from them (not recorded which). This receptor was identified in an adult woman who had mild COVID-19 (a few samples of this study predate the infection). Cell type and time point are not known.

The DNA of the CDR3 is TGTGCCAGCAGCACCAGCGGGAGTCCTGTCAATGAGCAGTTCTTC. It specifies CASSTSGSPVNEQFF. V usage is TRBV7-6 and J usage is TRBJ2-1; 8 bases are a match to TRBD2. Germline assignment: CDR1 SGHVS and CDR2 FNYEAQ. The CDR3 contains 15 residues. After removal of 5 bases from V and 6 bases from J, the junction contained 9 bases not matched to a gene.